This TCR beta chain derives from a study of beta chain features in type 1 diabetes. Overall study results and limits: There was a possibility that cDNA sequencing over-represented cells with high TCR expression. PCR might favor shorter templates, but any such skew would affect patients and controls equally. Moderate yet significant TCRB CDR3 shortening was seen in Type 1 diabetes patients in all four CD4+ subsets.

The J segment lost 7 bases and the V segment lost 2 bases, leaving 6 bases of the junction unmatched. Germline values: CDR1 MNHEY, CDR2 SVGAGI. The CDR3 totals 15 residues. Via the markers CD45RO/CCR7/CD25/CD127/CD95/CD27, stem cell-like memory, regulatory, central memory and naive CD4+ cells were sorted. Isolated RNA was reverse transcribed in full, so expressed TCRB transcripts were sequenced. TCRdb's table, derived via immunoSEQ multiplex PCR, lists solely in-frame clones and lacks some. The sample consists of around 170,000 clones, around 9.7% of them appearing once. Remarks on this clone: What it binds is not known.

The TCR comes from a woman aged 30 to 39 with type 1 diabetes. The J gene is TRBJ2-1, the V gene TRBV6-5, with TRBD1 matching over 9 bases. Sequencing was done on a sample of central memory CD4+ T cells from blood. This chain's CDR3 is CASSYGDREGNEQFF. The CDR3 DNA reads TGTGCCAGCAGTTACGGGGACAGGGAGGGTAATGAGCAGTTCTTC.